A selection of T cell receptor beta chains follows, all from one sample in a study of cytomegalovirus exposure and HLA in healthy donors. Produced via immunoSEQ multiplex PCR; TCRdb's table is partial and in-frame only. Found here are around 150,000 clones, approximately 80% of them singletons; the top ten hold approximately 7%. Sample: PBMCs. These receptors all stem from a male donor in good health and CMV-seropositive. The CDR3 runs from the conserved cysteine through the conserved F or W. A D gene is named only where the DNA matches it firmly. Clone size is stated in some rows and not others, as once, few, many or a class when expanded.

clone size: .; V gene: TRBV2; J gene: TRBJ2-6; D gene: .; CDR3 DNA: TGTGCCAGCAGTGACCCAGATTACTCTGGGGCCAACGTCCTGACTTTC; CDR3 protein: CASSDPDYSGANVLTF
clone size: .; V gene: TRBV15; J gene: TRBJ2-7; D gene: .; CDR3 DNA: TGTGCCACCAGCAGAGCGAGGCAGGGCGGTGTGTACGAGCAGTACTTC; CDR3 protein: CATSRARQGGVYEQYF
clone size: .; V gene: TRBV7-8; J gene: TRBJ2-1; D gene: TRBD1; CDR3 DNA: TGTGCCAGCAGCTTAGGGACAGGGTCCTACAATGAGCAGTTCTTC; CDR3 protein: CASSLGTGSYNEQFF
clone size: .; V gene: TRBV2; J gene: TRBJ1-1; D gene: .; CDR3 DNA: TGTGCCAGCAACGGAGGGGGGGACACTGAAGCTTTCTTT; CDR3 protein: CASNGGGDTEAFF
clone size: few; V gene: TRBV6-1; J gene: TRBJ1-1; D gene: TRBD1; CDR3 DNA: TGTGCCAGCAGTGAACTTCCGGGACAGAGGAGCACTGAAGCTTTCTTT; CDR3 protein: CASSELPGQRSTEAFF
clone size: few; V gene: TRBV19; J gene: TRBJ2-5; D gene: TRBD1; CDR3 DNA: TGTGCCAGTAGTATAGGGACAGGGCAAGAGACCCAGTACTTC; CDR3 protein: CASSIGTGQETQYF
clone size: .; V gene: TRBV1; J gene: TRBJ1-3; D gene: .; CDR3 DNA: TGCACCAGCAGCCGCCCCTGGGACAGGAATAATTCTGGAAACACCATATATTTT; CDR3 protein: CTSSRPWDRNNSGNTIYF
clone size: .; V gene: TRBV5-1; J gene: TRBJ2-7; D gene: .; CDR3 DNA: TGCGCCAGCAGCTTGGTAATCGGCTACGAGCAGTACTTC; CDR3 protein: CASSLVIGYEQYF
clone size: .; V gene: TRBV30; J gene: TRBJ1-3; D gene: .; CDR3 DNA: TGTGCCTGGAGTCCTACCTTCTCTGGAAACACCATATATTTT; CDR3 protein: CAWSPTFSGNTIYF
clone size: .; V gene: TRBV11-2; J gene: TRBJ2-1; D gene: TRBD1; CDR3 DNA: TGTGCCAGCAGCTTCAGGGGGCATTCAGGGGAGCAGTTCTTC; CDR3 protein: CASSFRGHSGEQFF
clone size: .; V gene: TRBV5-1; J gene: TRBJ1-1; D gene: .; CDR3 DNA: TGCGCCAGCAGCTTGAGGGGGGGGACTGAAGCTTTCTTT; CDR3 protein: CASSLRGGTEAFF
clone size: few; V gene: TRBV7-9; J gene: TRBJ1-2; D gene: TRBD1; CDR3 DNA: TGTGCCAGCAGCCTTCCATCCACTCGGGACAGGATCCGCTATGGCTACACCTTC; CDR3 protein: CASSLPSTRDRIRYGYTF
clone size: few; V gene: TRBV5-1; J gene: TRBJ2-1; D gene: TRBD2; CDR3 DNA: TGCGCCAGCAGTTTCACGGCTTCGGGGGGGCGGATCAATGAGCAGTTCTTC; CDR3 protein: CASSFTASGGRINEQFF
clone size: once; V gene: TRBV18; J gene: TRBJ2-1; D gene: TRBD2; CDR3 DNA: TGTGCCAGCTCGCCGGGACTAGCGGGGTACAATGAGCAGTTCTTC; CDR3 protein: CASSPGLAGYNEQFF
clone size: few; V gene: TRBV5-1; J gene: TRBJ2-3; D gene: .; CDR3 DNA: TGCGCCAGCAGTCGGGACACCACAGATACGCAGTATTTT; CDR3 protein: CASSRDTTDTQYF
clone size: .; V gene: TRBV5-1; J gene: TRBJ2-4; D gene: TRBD2; CDR3 DNA: TGCGCCAGCAGCTTGGTGGGAGCGGGGGCCAAAAACATTCAGTACTTC; CDR3 protein: CASSLVGAGAKNIQYF
clone size: .; V gene: TRBV7-9; J gene: TRBJ2-5; D gene: TRBD2; CDR3 DNA: TGTGCCAGCAGCACTAGCGGGGGCCAAGAGACCCAGTACTTC; CDR3 protein: CASSTSGGQETQYF
clone size: .; V gene: TRBV5-3; J gene: TRBJ1-3; D gene: .; CDR3 DNA: TGTGCCGGCCACGTTGGGGGCCCCTCTGGAAACACCATATATTTT; CDR3 protein: CAGHVGGPSGNTIYF
clone size: .; V gene: TRBV7-9; J gene: TRBJ2-1; D gene: TRBD2; CDR3 DNA: TGTGCCAGCAGCCACAATATAGCGGGGGGAGGGCAGTTCTTC; CDR3 protein: CASSHNIAGGGQFF
clone size: .; V gene: TRBV5-3; J gene: TRBJ2-3; D gene: .; CDR3 DNA: TGTGCCAGAAGCTCCCAAGCGAGGGAGGTAGATACGCAGTATTTT; CDR3 protein: CARSSQAREVDTQYF
clone size: .; V gene: TRBV7-2; J gene: TRBJ1-4; D gene: .; CDR3 DNA: TGTGCCAGCAGCCGGCAGGATAATGAAAAACTGTTTTTT; CDR3 protein: CASSRQDNEKLFF
clone size: .; V gene: TRBV5-1; J gene: TRBJ2-7; D gene: .; CDR3 DNA: TGCGCCAGCAGCGTGTCGGGAGTCCCCTACGAGCAGTACTTC; CDR3 protein: CASSVSGVPYEQYF
clone size: .; V gene: TRBV10-3; J gene: TRBJ1-6; D gene: TRBD1; CDR3 DNA: TGTGCCATCAGTGCCGGGACAGGGACGAATTCACCCCTCCACTTT; CDR3 protein: CAISAGTGTNSPLHF
clone size: .; V gene: TRBV12-5; J gene: TRBJ2-7; D gene: .; CDR3 DNA: TGTGCTAGTGGTTCGATACTCGGACAGATCTCCTACGAGCAGTACTTC; CDR3 protein: CASGSILGQISYEQYF
clone size: .; V gene: TRBV9; J gene: TRBJ2-3; D gene: .; CDR3 DNA: TGTGCCAGCAGCGAAACGGTCACAGATACGCAGTATTTT; CDR3 protein: CASSETVTDTQYF
clone size: .; V gene: TRBV6-5; J gene: TRBJ1-2; D gene: .; CDR3 DNA: TGTGCCAGCAGTGCCGAGGGATATGGCTACACCTTC; CDR3 protein: CASSAEGYGYTF
clone size: .; V gene: TRBV30; J gene: TRBJ2-7; D gene: .; CDR3 DNA: TGTGCCTGGAGTCCCCTCCGTGGTAGCGGATTAGGGGAGCAGTACTTC; CDR3 protein: CAWSPLRGSGLGEQYF
clone size: .; V gene: TRBV30; J gene: TRBJ2-3; D gene: .; CDR3 DNA: TGTGCCTGGAGTCATAGTCAGGTGGCAGATACGCAGTATTTT; CDR3 protein: CAWSHSQVADTQYF
clone size: .; V gene: TRBV19; J gene: TRBJ2-1; D gene: .; CDR3 DNA: TGTGCCAGTAGCTATAGGACAGAGCAGTTCTTC; CDR3 protein: CASSYRTEQFF
clone size: .; V gene: TRBV27; J gene: TRBJ1-3; D gene: .; CDR3 DNA: TGTGCCAGCAGTCGCGGACAACCCTCTGGAAACACCATATATTTT; CDR3 protein: CASSRGQPSGNTIYF
clone size: few; V gene: TRBV5-1; J gene: TRBJ1-1; D gene: .; CDR3 DNA: TGCGCCAGCAGCTTGGCAACTCGGAACACTGAAGCTTTCTTT; CDR3 protein: CASSLATRNTEAFF
clone size: .; V gene: TRBV9; J gene: TRBJ2-1; D gene: TRBD2; CDR3 DNA: TGTGCCAGCAGTTTCAGCGGGGCCTACAATGAGCAGTTCTTC; CDR3 protein: CASSFSGAYNEQFF
clone size: .; V gene: TRBV5-4; J gene: TRBJ1-6; D gene: TRBD1; CDR3 DNA: TGTGCCAGCAGCCGGACAGGGGGCGCTTATAATTCACCCCTCCACTTT; CDR3 protein: CASSRTGGAYNSPLHF
clone size: .; V gene: TRBV5-1; J gene: TRBJ1-1; D gene: .; CDR3 DNA: TGCGCCAGCAGCTTGGGGGGGGGCTTGACCACTGAAGCTTTCTTT; CDR3 protein: CASSLGGGLTTEAFF
clone size: .; V gene: TRBV19; J gene: TRBJ1-2; D gene: .; CDR3 DNA: TGTGCCAGTAGTATCGGTTGGGGGCCTTCTAACTATGGCTACACCTTC; CDR3 protein: CASSIGWGPSNYGYTF
clone size: .; V gene: TRBV2; J gene: TRBJ1-1; D gene: .; CDR3 DNA: TGTGCCAGCAGAGGGAGGGTTGGGGTCCGCGACACTGAAGCTTTCTTT; CDR3 protein: CASRGRVGVRDTEAFF
clone size: few; V gene: TRBV5-5; J gene: TRBJ2-2; D gene: TRBD1; CDR3 DNA: TGTGCCAGCAGCCTCCGGGACAGGGGTCTCGCCGGGGAGCTGTTTTTT; CDR3 protein: CASSLRDRGLAGELFF
clone size: .; V gene: TRBV10-1; J gene: TRBJ1-2; D gene: .; CDR3 DNA: TGCGCCAGCAGTGAGTACAGGGACAATGGCTACACCTTC; CDR3 protein: CASSEYRDNGYTF
clone size: once; V gene: TRBV27; J gene: TRBJ2-7; D gene: TRBD1; CDR3 DNA: TGTGCCAGCAGGGGACAGGGGGGCATCTACGAGCAGTACTTC; CDR3 protein: CASRGQGGIYEQYF
clone size: .; V gene: TRBV7-2; J gene: TRBJ2-1; D gene: TRBD2; CDR3 DNA: TGTGCCAGCAGCTTCCCCCGGGGGGGGAGCTCCTACAATGAGCAGTTCTTC; CDR3 protein: CASSFPRGGSSYNEQFF
clone size: .; V gene: TRBV5-1; J gene: TRBJ1-3; D gene: TRBD1; CDR3 DNA: TGCGCCAGCAGCGTAGACAGGGTCTACGGAAACACCATATATTTT; CDR3 protein: CASSVDRVYGNTIYF
clone size: .; V gene: TRBV27; J gene: TRBJ1-2; D gene: TRBD1; CDR3 DNA: TGTGCCAGCAGGGGCCTCGGGACAGGGGCGAGTGGCTACACCTTC; CDR3 protein: CASRGLGTGASGYTF
clone size: few; V gene: TRBV5-4; J gene: TRBJ1-6; D gene: TRBD1; CDR3 DNA: TGTGCCAGCAGCTTGGGGCAGGGGGCCTCACCCCTCCACTTT; CDR3 protein: CASSLGQGASPLHF
clone size: once; V gene: TRBV2; J gene: TRBJ2-6; D gene: TRBD1; CDR3 DNA: TGTGCCAGCAACCGGGACAGGGGCGTCTCTGGGGCCAACGTCCTGACTTTC; CDR3 protein: CASNRDRGVSGANVLTF